The clone carrying this TCR beta chain was picked up one time. CD45RO-negative, CCR7-selected cells formed the naive CD8 fraction, which excluded terminally differentiated effector memory CD45RA+ cells. The method was immunoSEQ multiplex PCR; TCRdb's version includes in-frame clones alone and lacks a portion of them. The sample includes about 2.1 million clones, roughly 93% of them seen just once. This entry is derived from a study of shared clonotypes between healthy human individuals. Trimming removed 7 bases at V and 2 bases at J, with 12 bases between. This CDR3 has 14 amino acids. The V gene's germline CDR1 is LNHDA and CDR2 SQIVND (reference sequence).

The TCR sequence derives from a man between 18 and 29 years old in good health. Some clones in this sample may be carry-over from other donors' samples. Sequencing was performed on naive CD8+ T cells from PBMCs. This chain uses TRBV19 with TRBJ1-5; D gene unclear. CDR3 coding DNA: TGTGCCAGTAAAGGCAGGTTGGGCAATCAGCCCCAGCATTTT. Residues: CASKGRLGNQPQHF.